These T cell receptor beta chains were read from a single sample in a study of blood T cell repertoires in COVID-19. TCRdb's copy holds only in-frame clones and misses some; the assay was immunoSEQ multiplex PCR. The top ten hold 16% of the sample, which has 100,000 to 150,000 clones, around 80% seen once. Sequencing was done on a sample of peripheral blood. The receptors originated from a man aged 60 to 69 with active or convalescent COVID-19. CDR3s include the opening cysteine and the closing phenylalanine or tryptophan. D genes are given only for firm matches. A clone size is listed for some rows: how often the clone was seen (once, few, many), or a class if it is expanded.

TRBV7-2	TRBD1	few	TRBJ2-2	CASSIQGQATGELFF	TGTGCCAGCAGCATTCAAGGACAGGCCACCGGGGAGCTGTTTTTT
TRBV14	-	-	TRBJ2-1	CASSRSGLESYNEQFF	TGTGCCAGCAGCCGTTCTGGACTGGAGAGCTACAATGAGCAGTTCTTC
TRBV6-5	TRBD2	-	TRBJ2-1	CASSQGLAAYNEQFF	TGTGCCAGCAGTCAGGGACTAGCGGCCTACAATGAGCAGTTCTTC
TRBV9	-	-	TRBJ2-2	CASSVVAGGSTGELFF	TGTGCCAGCAGCGTGGTAGCCGGGGGAAGCACCGGGGAGCTGTTTTTT
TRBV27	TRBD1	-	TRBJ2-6	CASSRTGTGAGANVLTF	TGTGCCAGCAGCCGGACCGGGACAGGGGCCGGGGCCAACGTCCTGACTTTC
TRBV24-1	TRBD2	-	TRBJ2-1	CATSGTGTKDSNEQFF	TGTGCCACCAGTGGTACCGGGACTAAGGACTCCAATGAGCAGTTCTTC
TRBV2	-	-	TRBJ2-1	CASTSLGGVSYNEQFF	TGTGCCAGCACCTCCCTGGGGGGAGTGTCCTACAATGAGCAGTTCTTC
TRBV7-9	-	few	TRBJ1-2	CASSTGVYGYTF	TGTGCCAGCAGCACGGGAGTCTATGGCTACACCTTC
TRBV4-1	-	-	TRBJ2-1	CASSQEGALANEQFF	TGCGCCAGCAGCCAAGAGGGGGCACTAGCGAATGAGCAGTTCTTC
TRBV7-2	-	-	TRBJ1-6	CASSLAGRGKGPLHF	TGTGCCAGCAGCTTAGCGGGGAGAGGGAAGGGACCCCTCCACTTT
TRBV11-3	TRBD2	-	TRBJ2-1	CASSLFSGKGNEQFF	TGTGCCAGCAGCTTATTCAGCGGGAAGGGCAATGAGCAGTTCTTC
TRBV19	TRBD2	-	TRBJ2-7	CASSLAGGRYEQYF	TGTGCCAGTAGTTTAGCGGGAGGGCGGTACGAGCAGTACTTC
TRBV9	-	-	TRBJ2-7	CASSENYGEQYF	TGTGCCAGCAGCGAAAATTACGGCGAGCAGTACTTC
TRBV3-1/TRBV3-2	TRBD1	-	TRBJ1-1	CASSQINRGGAFF	TGTGCCAGCAGCCAGATCAACAGGGGGGGAGCTTTCTTT
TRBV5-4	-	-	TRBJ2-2	CASSPSTGNTGELFF	TGTGCCAGCAGCCCTTCTACAGGGAACACCGGGGAGCTGTTTTTT
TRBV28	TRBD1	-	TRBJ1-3	CASRQGAGNTIYF	TGTGCCAGCAGACAGGGGGCTGGAAACACCATATATTTT
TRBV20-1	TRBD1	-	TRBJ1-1	CGGGQEDEAFF	TGCGGCGGCGGACAGGAAGATGAAGCTTTCTTT
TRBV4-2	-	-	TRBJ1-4	CASSPRGGATNEKLFF	TGTGCCAGCAGCCCCCGGGGGGGGGCAACTAATGAAAAACTGTTTTTT
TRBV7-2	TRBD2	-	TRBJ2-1	CASSLEVAGRNEQFF	TGTGCCAGCAGCTTAGAGGTAGCGGGCCGCAATGAGCAGTTCTTC
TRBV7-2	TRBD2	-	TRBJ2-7	CASSSPPSSGEQYF	TGTGCCAGCAGCTCCCCACCTTCTAGCGGCGAGCAGTACTTC
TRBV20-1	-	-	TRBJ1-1	CSAKRGTGAFF	TGCAGTGCTAAGAGAGGAACTGGAGCTTTCTTT
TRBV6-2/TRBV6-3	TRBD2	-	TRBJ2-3	CASSYVQGKAGGTTDTQYF	TGTGCCAGCAGTTACGTTCAGGGCAAAGCGGGAGGCACCACAGATACGCAGTATTTT
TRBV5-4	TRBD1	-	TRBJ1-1	CASSSPGQGYLAFF	TGTGCCAGCAGCTCACCCGGACAGGGCTATCTAGCTTTCTTT
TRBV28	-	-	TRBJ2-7	CASSLREVIYEQYF	TGTGCCAGCAGCCTTCGAGAAGTTATCTACGAGCAGTACTTC
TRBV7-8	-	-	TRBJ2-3	CASSLVGARTDTQYF	TGTGCCAGCAGCTTAGTGGGGGCCCGAACAGATACGCAGTATTTT
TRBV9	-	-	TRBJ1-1	CASSGRDNSEAFF	TGTGCCAGCAGCGGCCGGGACAACTCTGAAGCTTTCTTT
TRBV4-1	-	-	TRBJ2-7	CASSQELAHEQYF	TGCGCCAGCAGCCAAGAACTAGCCCACGAGCAGTACTTC
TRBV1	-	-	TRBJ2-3	CTSSHVLAVTQYF	TGCACCAGCAGCCACGTTCTAGCCGTTACGCAGTATTTT
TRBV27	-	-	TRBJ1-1	CASSLWGSKNTEAFF	TGTGCCAGCAGTTTATGGGGCAGTAAGAACACTGAAGCTTTCTTT
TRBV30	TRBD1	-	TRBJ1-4	CAWTGTAQEKLFF	TGTGCCTGGACCGGGACAGCCCAAGAAAAACTGTTTTTT
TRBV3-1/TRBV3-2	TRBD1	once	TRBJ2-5	CASSQGQGGKTQYF	TGTGCCAGCAGCCAAGGACAGGGGGGGAAGACCCAGTACTTC
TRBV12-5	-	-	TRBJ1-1	CASGLMGTLAFF	TGTGCTAGTGGGCTTATGGGGACATTAGCTTTCTTT
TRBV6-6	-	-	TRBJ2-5	CASTGHFQETQYF	TGTGCCAGCACGGGACACTTCCAAGAGACCCAGTACTTC
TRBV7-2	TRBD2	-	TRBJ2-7	CASSPTSGRGYEQYF	TGTGCCAGCAGCCCAACTAGCGGGAGAGGGTACGAGCAGTACTTC
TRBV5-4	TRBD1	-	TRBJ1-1	CASSLWDRQAFF	TGTGCCAGCAGCCTATGGGACAGACAAGCTTTCTTT
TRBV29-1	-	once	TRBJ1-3	CSVDRGNTIYF	TGCAGCGTCGACAGGGGAAACACCATATATTTT
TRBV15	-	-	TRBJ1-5	CATGAFNQPQHF	TGTGCCACCGGGGCCTTCAATCAGCCCCAGCATTTT
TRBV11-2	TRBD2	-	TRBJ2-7	CASSLGTSGETYEQYF	TGTGCCAGCAGCTTAGGGACTAGCGGGGAAACCTACGAGCAGTACTTC
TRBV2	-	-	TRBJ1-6	CASSTTGNSPLHF	TGTGCCAGCAGCACTACAGGGAATTCACCCCTCCACTTT
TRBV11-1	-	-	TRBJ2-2	CASSVRSTGELFF	TGTGCCAGCAGCGTCCGTTCCACCGGGGAGCTGTTTTTT
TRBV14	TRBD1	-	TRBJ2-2	CASSQVGQGILRTGELFF	TGTGCCAGCAGCCAAGTCGGACAGGGAATTCTACGGACCGGGGAGCTGTTTTTT
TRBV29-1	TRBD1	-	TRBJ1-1	CSVCGQGNLEAFF	TGCAGCGTTTGCGGACAGGGCAACCTTGAAGCTTTCTTT
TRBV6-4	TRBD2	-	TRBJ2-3	CASSDGTSGTDTQYF	TGTGCCAGCAGTGACGGGACTAGCGGGACAGATACGCAGTATTTT
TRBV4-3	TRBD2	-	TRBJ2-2	CASSQGLAGNTGELFF	TGCGCCAGCAGCCAAGGATTAGCGGGTAACACCGGGGAGCTGTTTTTT
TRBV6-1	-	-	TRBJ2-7	CASSEGVAGGSLYF	-
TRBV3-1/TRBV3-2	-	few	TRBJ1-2	CARPPMREGYTF	TGTGCCCGGCCGCCTATGCGGGAGGGCTACACCTTC
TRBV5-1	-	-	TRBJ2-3	CASSRGQNTDTQYF	TGCGCCAGCAGCCGTGGACAAAACACAGATACGCAGTATTTT